This record covers a single T cell receptor (beta chain). Here immunoSEQ multiplex PCR was the method, and the copy in TCRdb shows in-frame clones only, minus some. Here the sample spans more than 900,000 clones, around three quarters being singletons. V lost 4 bases and J 3 bases, leaving 6 bases between the germline ends. The germline gives CDR1 SGHTS, CDR2 YDEGEE. This CDR3 region has 12 residues. These data belong to a study of shared clonotypes between healthy human individuals. The TCR sequence derives from a man between 18 and 29 years old in good health. Some clones in this sample may be carry-over from other donors' samples. The sample comprised memory CD4+ T cells from PBMCs. Sample subset: CD45RA-negative fraction. The chain uses TRBV5-8 and TRBJ2-3; D is uncertain. DNA of the CDR3: TGTGCCAGCAGCCGACGGACAGATACGCAGTATTTT. Its translation is CASSRRTDTQYF.